The entry below describes one TCR beta chain. Its specific antigen is unknown. Base qualities are missing; no much larger clone stands one base away. This sample stems from a study of blood T cell repertoires in COVID-19 (TCRdb year 2020). In the study overall: Samples covering the acute and convalescent phases of COVID-19 were provided by collaborators in the United States, Italy and Spain. The prospective study material was composed of cDNA or gDNA derived from T cells, B-cell-depleted T cells, or PBMCs. Where available, HLA class I and class II types were taken from metadata supplied by the sample provider and were not determined by assay-based typing. The dataset comprised deeply sampled blood TCRbeta repertoires from subjects exposed to, actively infected with, or recovered from COVID-19. The repertoires were made available in a free public database intended to serve as a resource for research on the immune response to SARS-CoV-2. Nearly every sample came with metadata listing a de-identified subject ID, COVID-19 status, age in years and sex. The samples were drawn from two sources: the first 160 participants of the ongoing ImmuneRACE study, and 1,200 or so subjects contributed by 6 global collaborators. Findings and caveats that apply to the study as a whole: Clinical and demographic metadata were provided uncurated, with the amount varying by source and participant.

Enrolling through a virtual design, the prospective study's participants ranged in age from roughly 18 to 89 years and lived across some 22 United States geographic areas. In the prospective study, participants were assigned to cohorts based on the clinical history participants reported in a screening survey and a study questionnaire. Recovered participants in ImmuneRACE Cohort 3 were defined by two consecutive negative NP/OP PCR tests, clearance by a healthcare professional, or resolution of symptoms. Mobile phlebotomists in the prospective study collected whole blood, serum and a nasopharyngeal or oropharyngeal swab from every participant. Prospective study participants could optionally give additional blood draws and questionnaires over a roughly two-month period. Blood samples from the prospective study were shipped frozen or at room temperature prior to DNA extraction. Including cysteine and phenylalanine, the CDR3 has 14 amino acids. Solely the CDR3 DNA is kept, with 42 bases framed from the first base. From a lookup of the germline V gene, CDR1 and CDR2 are SNHLY and FYNNEI. Trimming takes 5 bases from V and 3 bases from J, and the germline ends sit 11 bases apart.

TCRbeta CDR3 regions were amplified from genomic DNA using the immunoSEQ Assay, a bias-controlled multiplex PCR. In the source study's methods: The number of nucleated cells in each sample was estimated by amplification of reference gene primers within the assay. To quantify the absolute abundance of each unique TCRbeta CDR3 rearrangement, sequence reads were collapsed and filtered. For each sample, productive Simpson clonality was calculated as the square root of Simpson's diversity index over productive rearrangements. TCRdb obtained this table from immuneACCESS and retained in-frame rearrangements with V and J assigned. These tables miss some clones; where compared with another copy, unresolved V genes account for less than half of the shortfall, and the remainder is unexplained. V, J and clone size are those of that table, while D and trimming were read from the DNA. In this sample the table shows around 360,000 clones, roughly 90% of which occur a single time. 2.5% to 3% of the sample rests with the top ten.

The chain is made from TRBV2 and TRBJ1-5, with a weak D call of TRBD1 (6 bases match). This TCR was recovered from a woman in her twenties or thirties who had recovered from COVID-19. Sequencing input: PBMCs or T cells enriched from blood (not recorded which). CDR3 region: CASSLYRDNQPQHF. The sequence in DNA is TGTGCCAGCAGTTTATACAGGGACAATCAGCCCCAGCATTTT.